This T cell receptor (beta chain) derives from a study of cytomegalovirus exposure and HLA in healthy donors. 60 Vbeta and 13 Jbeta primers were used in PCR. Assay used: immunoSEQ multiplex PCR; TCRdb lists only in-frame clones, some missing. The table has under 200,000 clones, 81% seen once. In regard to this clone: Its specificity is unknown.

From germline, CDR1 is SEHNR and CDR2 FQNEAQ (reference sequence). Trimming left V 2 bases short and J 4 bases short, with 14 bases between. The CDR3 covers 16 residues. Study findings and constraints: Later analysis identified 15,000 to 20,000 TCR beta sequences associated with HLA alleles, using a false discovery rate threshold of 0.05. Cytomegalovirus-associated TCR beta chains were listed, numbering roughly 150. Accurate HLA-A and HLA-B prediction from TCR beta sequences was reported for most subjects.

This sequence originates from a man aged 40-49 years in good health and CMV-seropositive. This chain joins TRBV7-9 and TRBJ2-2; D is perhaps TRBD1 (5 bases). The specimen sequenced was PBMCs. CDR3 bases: TGTGCCAGCAGCTTAAGTGCGGCTCAGGGCACCGGGGAGCTGTTTTTT. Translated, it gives CASSLSAAQGTGELFF.